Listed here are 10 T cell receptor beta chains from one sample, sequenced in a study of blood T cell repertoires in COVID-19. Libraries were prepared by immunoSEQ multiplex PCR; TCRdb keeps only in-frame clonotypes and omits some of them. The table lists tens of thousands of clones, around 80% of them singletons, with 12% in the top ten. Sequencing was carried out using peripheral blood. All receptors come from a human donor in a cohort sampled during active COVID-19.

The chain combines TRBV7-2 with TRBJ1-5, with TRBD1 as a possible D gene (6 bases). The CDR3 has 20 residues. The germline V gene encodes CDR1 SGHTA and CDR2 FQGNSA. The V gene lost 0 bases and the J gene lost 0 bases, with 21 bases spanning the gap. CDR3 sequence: CASSLAPTGKTGSSNQPQHF. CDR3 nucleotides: TGTGCCAGCAGCTTAGCTCCTACGGGAAAAACAGGGTCTAGCAATCAGCCCCAGCATTTT.

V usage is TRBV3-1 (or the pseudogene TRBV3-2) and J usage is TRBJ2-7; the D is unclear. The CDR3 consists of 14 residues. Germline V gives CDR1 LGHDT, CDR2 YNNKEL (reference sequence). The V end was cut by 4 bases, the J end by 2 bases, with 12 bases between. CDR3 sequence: CASSPPRIPYEQYF. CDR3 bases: TGTGCCAGCAGCCCCCCTAGAATCCCCTACGAGCAGTACTTC.

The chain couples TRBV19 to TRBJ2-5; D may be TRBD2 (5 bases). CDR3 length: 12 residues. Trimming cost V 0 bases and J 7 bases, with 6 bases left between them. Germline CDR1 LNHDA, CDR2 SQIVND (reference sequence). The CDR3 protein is CASSIELGTQYF. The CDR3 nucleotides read TGTGCCAGTAGTATAGAACTAGGGACCCAGTACTTC.

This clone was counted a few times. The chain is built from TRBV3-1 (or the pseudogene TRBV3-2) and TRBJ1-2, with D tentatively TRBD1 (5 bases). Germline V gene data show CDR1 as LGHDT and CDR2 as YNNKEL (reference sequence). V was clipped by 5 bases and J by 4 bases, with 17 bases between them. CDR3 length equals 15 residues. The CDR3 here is CASSSRQSGGYGYTF. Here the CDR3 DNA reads TGTGCCAGCAGCTCCCGACAGTCGGGCGGCTATGGCTACACCTTC.

CDR3 in DNA: TGTGCCAGCAGCTTAGGCGTCAGGGGGAGTTACGAGCAGTACTTC. It codes for CASSLGVRGSYEQYF. The chain joins TRBV7-2 to TRBJ2-7, with TRBD1 matching over 7 bases. Looked up from germline, CDR1 is SGHTA and CDR2 is FQGNSA. Trimming at V came to 1 base and at J to 4 bases, leaving 7 bases not matched to a gene. CDR3 length equals 15 residues.

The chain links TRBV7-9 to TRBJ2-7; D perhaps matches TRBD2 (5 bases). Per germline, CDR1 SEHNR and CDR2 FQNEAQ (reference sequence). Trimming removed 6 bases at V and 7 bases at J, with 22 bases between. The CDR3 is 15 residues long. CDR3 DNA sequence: TGTGCCAGCAGTTCACCGGCCCAATCTTCGGGGGAGCAGTACTTC. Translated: CASSSPAQSSGEQYF. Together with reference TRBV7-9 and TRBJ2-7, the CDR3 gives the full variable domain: DTGVSQNPRHKITKRGQNVTFRCDPISEHNRLYWYRQTLGQGPEFLTYFQNEAQLEKSRLLSDRFSAERPKGSFSTLEIQRTEQGDSAMYLCASSSPAQSSGEQYFGPGTRLTVT.

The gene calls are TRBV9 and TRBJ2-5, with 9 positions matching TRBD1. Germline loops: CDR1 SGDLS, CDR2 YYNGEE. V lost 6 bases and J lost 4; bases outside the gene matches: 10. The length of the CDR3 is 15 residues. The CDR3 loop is CASTIGTGWGETQYF. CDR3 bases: TGTGCCAGCACCATCGGGACAGGGTGGGGAGAGACCCAGTACTTC. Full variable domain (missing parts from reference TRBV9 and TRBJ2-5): DSGVTQTPKHLITATGQRVTLRCSPRSGDLSVYWYQQSLDQGLQFLIQYYNGEERAKGNILERFSAQQFPDLHSELNLSSLELGDSALYFCASTIGTGWGETQYFGPGTRLLVL.

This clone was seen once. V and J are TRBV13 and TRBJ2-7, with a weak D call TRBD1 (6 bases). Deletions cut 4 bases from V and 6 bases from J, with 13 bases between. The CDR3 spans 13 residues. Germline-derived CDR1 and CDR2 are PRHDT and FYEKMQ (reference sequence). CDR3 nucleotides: TGTGCCAGCAGCTCCAGGGGATTAGGCGAGCAGTACTTC. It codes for CASSSRGLGEQYF.

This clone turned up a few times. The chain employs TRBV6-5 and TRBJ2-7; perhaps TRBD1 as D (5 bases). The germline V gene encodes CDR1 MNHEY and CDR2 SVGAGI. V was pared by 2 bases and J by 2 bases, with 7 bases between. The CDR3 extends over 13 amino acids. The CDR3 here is CASSYKGPYEQYF. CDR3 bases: TGTGCCAGCAGTTACAAGGGGCCCTACGAGCAGTACTTC.

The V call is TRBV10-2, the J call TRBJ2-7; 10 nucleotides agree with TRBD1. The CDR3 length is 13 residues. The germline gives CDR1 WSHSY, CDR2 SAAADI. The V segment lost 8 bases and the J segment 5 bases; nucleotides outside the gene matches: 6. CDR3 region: CASLRQGANEQYF. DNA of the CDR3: TGCGCCAGCCTTCGACAGGGGGCCAACGAGCAGTACTTC.